This TCR beta chain came from a study of response to subunit inactivated influenza vaccine. As concerns this clonotype: Its antigen is currently unknown.

Trimming stripped 5 bases from V and 2 bases from J, with 7 bases between. The germline CDR1 and CDR2 sequences are SEHNR and FQNEAQ (reference sequence). The CDR3 loop spans 12 amino acids. General study results and limits: Authors suggested seasonal influenza vaccinations each recruit few new T cells.

In TCRdb, the RT-PCR reads were re-called with MiXCR into one record per CDR3 protein. The data contain 170,000 or so distinct CDR3 sequences, around 10% of them singletons. The sequencing here drew on CD8+ T cells sorted from PBMCs, taken less than 30 months after vaccination. The origin of this receptor is a man between 50 and 70 years old who received an inactivated influenza vaccine. This chain joins TRBV7-9 and TRBJ2-7; D unclear. CDR3 sequence (DNA): TGTGCCAGCAGCCCCCACCCCTACGAGCAGTACTTC. This encodes CASSPHPYEQYF. The full variable domain, with the rest looked up from reference TRBV7-9 and TRBJ2-7, is DTGVSQNPRHKITKRGQNVTFRCDPISEHNRLYWYRQTLGQGPEFLTYFQNEAQLEKSRLLSDRFSAERPKGSFSTLEIQRTEQGDSAMYLCASSPHPYEQYFGPGTRLTVT.